This is a list of T cell receptor beta chains from one sample in a study of cytomegalovirus exposure and HLA in healthy donors. Sequenced by immunoSEQ multiplex PCR; TCRdb stores in-frame clones only, minus some. The sample contains approximately 120,000 clones, 78% of which appear only once. What was sequenced was PBMCs. These receptors were taken from a man aged 35 to 55 in good health and CMV-seronegative. Each CDR3 is given without its conserved first and last residue.

v_call	j_call	cdr3_aa
TRBV9	TRBJ2-5	ASSVGGTQETQY
TRBV7-9	TRBJ1-2	ASTNPTGRRNYGYT
TRBV5-1	TRBJ2-2	ASSLVGGTNTGELF
TRBV27	TRBJ1-2	ASSPRQGIFIA
TRBV11-2	TRBJ1-1	ASSFGTENTEAF
TRBV29-1	TRBJ1-1	SAREMNTEAF
TRBV2	TRBJ2-2	ASRGQGGELF
TRBV7-6	TRBJ2-7	ASSSEQDREQY
TRBV5-1	TRBJ2-5	ASSLGSGFQETQY
TRBV6-4	TRBJ2-3	ASSDGGPTDTQY
TRBV19	TRBJ1-5	ASRTVNQPQH
TRBV7-2	TRBJ1-2	ASSERRRGDYGYT
TRBV10-3	TRBJ1-5	AISGDSSQPQH
TRBV7-3	TRBJ2-2	ASSLDLRSGELF
TRBV7-9	TRBJ1-4	ASSLGGREKLF
TRBV11-3	TRBJ2-6	ASSSSQGAGANVLT
TRBV19	TRBJ1-1	ASSRQGSTEAF
TRBV19	TRBJ1-5	ASSIRQQPQH
TRBV7-9	TRBJ2-7	ASSLQAVLAEQY
TRBV19	TRBJ2-7	ATTKGGGGQGDYEQY
TRBV28	TRBJ2-7	ASSRWTSGDEQY
TRBV4-2	TRBJ2-3	ASSPGTAYTDTQY
TRBV5-1	TRBJ2-1	ASSPEGYNEQF
TRBV6-5	TRBJ1-2	ASSSTRWGGYT
TRBV7-2	TRBJ1-5	ASTTGGSSNQPQH
TRBV27	TRBJ2-7	ASSPTGQGGNYEQY
TRBV7-2	TRBJ1-5	ASSLEGWQPQH
TRBV7-2	TRBJ1-3	ASSSLGPPSNTIY
TRBV4-3	TRBJ2-1	ASSQGQGVGNEQF
TRBV14	TRBJ1-2	ASSQDRLGANYGYT
TRBV9	TRBJ2-2	ASSVVPFPGGNTGELF
TRBV5-1	TRBJ1-2	ASSLGSGDGYT
TRBV6-6	TRBJ1-2	ASSYEGDYGYT
TRBV5-6	TRBJ2-7	ASSLRNRGNEQY
TRBV11-2	TRBJ2-2	ASSRGTTGELF
TRBV6-5	TRBJ1-3	ASRQGNVPGNTIY